This T cell receptor beta chain appears in the sequencing data of a study of T cells in Graves' hyperthyroidism and ophthalmopathy. What was amplified from RNA transcripts were TCR beta CDR3 regions. First-round RT-PCR with HTBI primers amplified the TCR CDR3 region. In TCRdb, the multiplex PCR reads were re-called with MiXCR into one record per CDR3 protein. The sample holds 400,000 to 550,000 distinct CDR3 sequences, around 22% seen once. CDR1 and CDR2 (germline): SNHLY, FYNNEI. The ends were cut back, 8 bases at V and 3 bases at J, with 11 bases in the middle. This CDR3 spans 13 amino acids. The sample taken for sequencing was blood. V is TRBV2 and J is TRBJ1-5, with a possible D match to TRBD1 (5 bases). The source of this sequence is a woman between 25 and 40 years old with Graves' ophthalmopathy. The CDR3 nucleotides read TGTGCCAGCGGTAGGGACGACAATCAGCCCCAGCATTTT. Translation gives CASGRDDNQPQHF.